This entry is about one T cell receptor beta chain. Its antigen remains unidentified. The record originates from a study of a mutant IDH1 vaccine in newly diagnosed glioma. Study details: Vaccine dosing followed radiotherapy by 4-6 weeks, or accompanied temozolomide cycles. Antecedent treatment encompassed radiotherapy, temozolomide, or their combination; the majority received both. Week 35 was assigned to visit V12, and week 47 was assigned to visit V13.

As for time point: week 35, safety follow-up. The investigators gave 300 ug of mutant IDH1 20-mer peptide in each vaccine dose, together with topical imiquimod. There were new WHO grade 3 or 4 astrocytomas in the donors, and these were IDH1-mutant and ATRX-lost. Clones were read by immunoSEQ multiplex PCR, and TCRdb kept only the in-frame ones, dropping some. Among about 42,000 clones listed, roughly four fifths were seen once. The sequence was collected from a woman between 45 and 60 years old with glioma. The sample in question was PBMCs, obtained from a glioma patient whose treatment included an IDH1 peptide vaccine.

CDR3 bases: TGTGCCAGCAGCTGGGGGACAGGACCCTACGAGCAGTACTTC. Residues: CASSWGTGPYEQYF. V gene TRBV5-5 combines with J gene TRBJ2-7; TRBD1 agrees at 8 bases. CDR3 length: 14 amino acids. V dropped 3 bases and J dropped 2; count of bases not matched to a gene: 4. Per germline, CDR1 SGHKS and CDR2 YYEKEE (reference sequence).